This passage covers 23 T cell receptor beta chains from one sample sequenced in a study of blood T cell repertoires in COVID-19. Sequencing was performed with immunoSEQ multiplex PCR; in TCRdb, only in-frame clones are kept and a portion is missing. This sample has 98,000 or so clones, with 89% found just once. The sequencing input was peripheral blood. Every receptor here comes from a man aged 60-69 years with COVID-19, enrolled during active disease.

In nucleotides, the CDR3 is TGTGCCAGCAGTCGGCAGGGATATAGCAATCAGCCCCAGCATTTT. Residues: CASSRQGYSNQPQHF. V is TRBV7-2 and J is TRBJ1-5, with D tentatively TRBD1 (5 bases). V gave up 6 bases and J gave up 0 bases, with 12 bases separating them. From germline, CDR1 is SGHTA and CDR2 FQGNSA. The CDR3 totals 15 residues. Full variable domain (outside the CDR3, taken from reference TRBV7-2 and TRBJ1-5): GAGVSQSPSNKVTEKGKDVELRCDPISGHTALYWYRQSLGQGLEFLIYFQGNSAPDKSGLPSDRFSAERTGGSVSTLTIQRTQQEDSAVYLCASSRQGYSNQPQHFGDGTRLSIL.

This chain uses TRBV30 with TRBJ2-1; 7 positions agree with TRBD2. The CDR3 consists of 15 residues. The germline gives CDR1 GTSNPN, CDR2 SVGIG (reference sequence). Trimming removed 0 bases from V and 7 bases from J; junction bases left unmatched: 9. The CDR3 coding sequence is TGTGCCTGGAGTGTACGGGGGACTAACTTTAATGAGCAGTTCTTC. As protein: CAWSVRGTNFNEQFF.

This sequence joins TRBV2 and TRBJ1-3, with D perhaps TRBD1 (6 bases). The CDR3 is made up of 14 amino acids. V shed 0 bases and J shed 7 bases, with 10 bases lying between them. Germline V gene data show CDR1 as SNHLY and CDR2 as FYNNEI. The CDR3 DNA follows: TGTGCCAGCAGTGAAGCCAGGACAGTTAACACCATATATTTT. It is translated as CASSEARTVNTIYF.

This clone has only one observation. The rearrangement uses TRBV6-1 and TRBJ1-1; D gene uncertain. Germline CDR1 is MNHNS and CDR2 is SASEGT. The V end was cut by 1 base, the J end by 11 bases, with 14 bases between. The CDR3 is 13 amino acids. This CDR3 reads CASSEESNGKAFF. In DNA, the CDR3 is TGTGCCAGCAGTGAAGAATCGAACGGGAAGGCTTTCTTT.

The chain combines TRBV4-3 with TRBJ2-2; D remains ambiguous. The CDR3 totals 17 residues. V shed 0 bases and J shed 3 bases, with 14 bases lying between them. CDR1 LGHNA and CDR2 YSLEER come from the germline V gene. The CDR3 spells CASSQDLSMEYTGELFF. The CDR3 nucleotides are TGCGCCAGCAGCCAAGACCTTTCGATGGAGTACACCGGGGAGCTGTTTTTT.

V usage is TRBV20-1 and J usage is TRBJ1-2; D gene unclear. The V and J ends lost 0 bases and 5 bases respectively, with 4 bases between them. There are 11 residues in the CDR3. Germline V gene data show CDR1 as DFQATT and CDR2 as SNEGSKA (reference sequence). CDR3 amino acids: CSARDGYGYTF. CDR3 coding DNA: TGCAGTGCTAGAGACGGTTATGGCTACACCTTC.

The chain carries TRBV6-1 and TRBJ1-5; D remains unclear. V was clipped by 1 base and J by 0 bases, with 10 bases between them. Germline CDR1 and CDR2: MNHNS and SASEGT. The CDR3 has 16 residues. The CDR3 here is CASSEEPENSNQPQHF. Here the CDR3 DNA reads TGTGCCAGCAGTGAAGAACCAGAAAATAGCAATCAGCCCCAGCATTTT.

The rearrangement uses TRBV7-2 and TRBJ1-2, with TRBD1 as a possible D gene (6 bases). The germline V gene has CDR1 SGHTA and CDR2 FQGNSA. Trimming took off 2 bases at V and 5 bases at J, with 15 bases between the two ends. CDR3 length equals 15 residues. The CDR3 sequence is CASSLNGGWGYGYTF. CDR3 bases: TGTGCCAGCAGCTTAAATGGGGGCTGGGGGTATGGCTACACCTTC.

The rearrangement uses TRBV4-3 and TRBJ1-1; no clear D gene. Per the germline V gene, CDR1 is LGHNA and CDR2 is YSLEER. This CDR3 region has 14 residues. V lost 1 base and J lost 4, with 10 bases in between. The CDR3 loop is CASSQAGWSTEAFF. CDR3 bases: TGCGCCAGCAGCCAAGCCGGGTGGAGCACTGAAGCTTTCTTT.

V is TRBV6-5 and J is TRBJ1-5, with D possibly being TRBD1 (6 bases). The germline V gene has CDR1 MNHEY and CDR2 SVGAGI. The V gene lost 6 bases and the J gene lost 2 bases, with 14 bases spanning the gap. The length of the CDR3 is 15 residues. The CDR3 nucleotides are TGTGCCAGCAGCGATCAACACAGGGGCAATCAGCCCCAGCATTTT. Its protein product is CASSDQHRGNQPQHF.

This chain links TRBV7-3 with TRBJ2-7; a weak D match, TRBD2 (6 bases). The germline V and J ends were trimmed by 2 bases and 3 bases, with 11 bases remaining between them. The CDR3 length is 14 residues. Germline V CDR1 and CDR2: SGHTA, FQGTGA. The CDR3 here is CASSLDNGGYEQYF. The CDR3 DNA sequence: TGTGCCAGCAGCTTAGATAACGGGGGCTACGAGCAGTACTTC.

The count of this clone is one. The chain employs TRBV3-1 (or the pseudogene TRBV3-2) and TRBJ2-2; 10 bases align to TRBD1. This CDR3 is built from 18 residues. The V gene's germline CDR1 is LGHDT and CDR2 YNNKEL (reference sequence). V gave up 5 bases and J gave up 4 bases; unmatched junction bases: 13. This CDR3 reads CASSYLLTGGLGTGELFF. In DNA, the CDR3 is TGTGCCAGCAGCTACCTCTTGACAGGGGGCTTGGGCACCGGGGAGCTGTTTTTT.

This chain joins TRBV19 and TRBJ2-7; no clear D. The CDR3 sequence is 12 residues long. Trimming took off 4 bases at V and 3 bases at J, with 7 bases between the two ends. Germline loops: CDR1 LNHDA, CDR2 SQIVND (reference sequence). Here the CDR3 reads CASSNGYYEQYF. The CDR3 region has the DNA TGTGCCAGTAGTAACGGGTACTACGAGCAGTACTTC.

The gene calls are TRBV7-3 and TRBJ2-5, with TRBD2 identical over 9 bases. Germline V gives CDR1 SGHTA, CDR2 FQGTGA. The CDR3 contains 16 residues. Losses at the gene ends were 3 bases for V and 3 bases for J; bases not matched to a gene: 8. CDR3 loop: CASSLRPLAGEETQYF. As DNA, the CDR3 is TGTGCCAGCAGCTTGCGGCCTTTAGCGGGAGAAGAGACCCAGTACTTC.

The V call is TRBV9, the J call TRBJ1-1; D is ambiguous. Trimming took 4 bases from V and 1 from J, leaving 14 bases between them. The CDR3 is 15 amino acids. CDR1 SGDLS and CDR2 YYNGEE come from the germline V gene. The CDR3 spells CASSPTETPNTEAFF. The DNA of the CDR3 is TGTGCCAGCAGCCCAACCGAGACACCGAACACTGAAGCTTTCTTT.

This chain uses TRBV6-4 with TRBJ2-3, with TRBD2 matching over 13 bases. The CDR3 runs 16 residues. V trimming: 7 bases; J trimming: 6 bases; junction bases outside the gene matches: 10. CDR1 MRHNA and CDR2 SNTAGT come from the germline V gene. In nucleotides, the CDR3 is TGTGCCAGCACAATGTGGACTAGCGGGAGAGCTGATACGCAGTATTTT. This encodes CASTMWTSGRADTQYF.

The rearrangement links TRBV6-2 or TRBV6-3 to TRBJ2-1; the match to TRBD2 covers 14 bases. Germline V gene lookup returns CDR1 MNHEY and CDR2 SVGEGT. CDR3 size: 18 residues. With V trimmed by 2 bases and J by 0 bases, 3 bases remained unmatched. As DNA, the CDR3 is TGTGCCAGCAGTTACCCGACTAGCGGGAGGGCCTCCTACAATGAGCAGTTCTTC. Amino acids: CASSYPTSGRASYNEQFF.

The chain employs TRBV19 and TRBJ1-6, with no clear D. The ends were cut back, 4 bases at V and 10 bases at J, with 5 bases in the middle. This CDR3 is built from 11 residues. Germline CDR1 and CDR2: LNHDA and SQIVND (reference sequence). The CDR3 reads CASSTGSPLHF. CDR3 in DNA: TGTGCCAGTAGTACGGGGTCACCCCTCCACTTT.

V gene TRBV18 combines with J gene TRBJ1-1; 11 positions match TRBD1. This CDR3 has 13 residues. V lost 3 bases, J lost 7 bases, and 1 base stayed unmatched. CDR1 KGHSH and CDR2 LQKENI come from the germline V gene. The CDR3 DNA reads TGTGCCAGCTCACCGGACAGGGGGCATGAAGCTTTCTTT. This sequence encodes CASSPDRGHEAFF.

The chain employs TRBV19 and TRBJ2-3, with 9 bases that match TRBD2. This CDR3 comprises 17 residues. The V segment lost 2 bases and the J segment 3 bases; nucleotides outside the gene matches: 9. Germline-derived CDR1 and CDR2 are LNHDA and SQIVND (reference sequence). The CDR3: CASSIRTSALRTDTQYF. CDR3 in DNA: TGTGCCAGTAGTATAAGGACTAGCGCCCTACGGACAGATACGCAGTATTTT.

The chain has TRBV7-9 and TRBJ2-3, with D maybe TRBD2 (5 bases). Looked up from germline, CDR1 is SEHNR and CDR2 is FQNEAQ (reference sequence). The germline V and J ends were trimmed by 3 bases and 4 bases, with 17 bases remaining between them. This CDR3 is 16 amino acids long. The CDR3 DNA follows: TGTGCCAGCAGCTTGGAGGCAGGCATCAAATCAGATACGCAGTATTTT. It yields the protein CASSLEAGIKSDTQYF.

The CDR3 coding sequence is TGTGCCAGCAGCTTAGTCGTCTCCTACGAGCAGTACTTC. Translated, it gives CASSLVVSYEQYF. The chain uses TRBV7-2 and TRBJ2-7; D gene unclear. Trimming left V 1 base short and J 0 bases short, with 4 bases between. The germline V gene encodes CDR1 SGHTA and CDR2 FQGNSA. The CDR3 is 13 residues long.

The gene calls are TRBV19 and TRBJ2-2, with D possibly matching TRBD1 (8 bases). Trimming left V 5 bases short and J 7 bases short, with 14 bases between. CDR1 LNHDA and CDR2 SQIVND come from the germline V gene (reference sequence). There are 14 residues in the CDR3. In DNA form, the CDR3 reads TGTGCCAGTAGTTCGGACAGGGAGGGCGGGGAGCTGTTTTTT. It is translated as CASSSDREGGELFF.